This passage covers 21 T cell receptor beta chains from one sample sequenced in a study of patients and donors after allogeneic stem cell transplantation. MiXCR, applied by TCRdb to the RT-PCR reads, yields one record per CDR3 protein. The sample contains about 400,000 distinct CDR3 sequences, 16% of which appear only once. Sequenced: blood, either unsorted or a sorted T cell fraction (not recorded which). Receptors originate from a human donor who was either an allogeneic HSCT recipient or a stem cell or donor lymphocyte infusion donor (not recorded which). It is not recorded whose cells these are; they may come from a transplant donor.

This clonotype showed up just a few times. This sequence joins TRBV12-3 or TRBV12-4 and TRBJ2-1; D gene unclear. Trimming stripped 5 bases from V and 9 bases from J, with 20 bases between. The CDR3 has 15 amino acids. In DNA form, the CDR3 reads TGTGCCAGCAGTCAAATTGGCACTCTTCACAGTGAGCAGTTCTTC. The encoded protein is CASSQIGTLHSEQFF.

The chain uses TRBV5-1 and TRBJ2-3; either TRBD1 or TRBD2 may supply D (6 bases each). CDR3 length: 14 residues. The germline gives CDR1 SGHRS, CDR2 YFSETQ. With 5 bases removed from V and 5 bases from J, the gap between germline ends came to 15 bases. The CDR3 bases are TGCGCCAGCAGTCTGGGGGGCTTTGGAGATACGCAGTATTTT. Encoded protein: CASSLGGFGDTQYF.

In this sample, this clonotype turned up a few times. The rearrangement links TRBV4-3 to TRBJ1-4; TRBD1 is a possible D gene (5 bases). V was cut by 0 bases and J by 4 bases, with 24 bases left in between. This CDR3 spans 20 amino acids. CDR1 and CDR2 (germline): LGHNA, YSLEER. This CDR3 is CASSQERIGVGTDDNEKLFF. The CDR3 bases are TGCGCCAGCAGCCAAGAGAGGATTGGGGTCGGGACCGACGATAATGAAAAACTGTTTTTT.

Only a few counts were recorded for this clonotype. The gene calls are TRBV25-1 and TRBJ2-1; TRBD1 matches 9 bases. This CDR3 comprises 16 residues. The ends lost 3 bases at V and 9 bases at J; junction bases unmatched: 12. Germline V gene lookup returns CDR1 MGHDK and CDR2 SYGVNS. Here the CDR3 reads CASSDNLQGAWGEQFF. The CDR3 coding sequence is TGTGCCAGCAGTGATAACCTACAGGGGGCGTGGGGTGAGCAGTTCTTC.

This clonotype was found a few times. The CDR3 region has the DNA TGCGCCAGCAGCCAAGATCGGCAGGGAAGTTCACCCCTCCACTTT. The encoded protein is CASSQDRQGSSPLHF. The chain joins TRBV4-1 to TRBJ1-6; possible D gene TRBD1, 5 bases. Germline CDR1 reads MGHRA; CDR2 reads YSYEKL. There are 15 residues in the CDR3. V lost 0 bases and J 9 bases, leaving 12 bases between the germline ends.

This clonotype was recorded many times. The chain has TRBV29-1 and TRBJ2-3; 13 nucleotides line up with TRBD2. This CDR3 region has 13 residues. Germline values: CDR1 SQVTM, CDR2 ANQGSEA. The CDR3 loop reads CNGLAGAGDTQYF. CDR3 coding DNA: TGCAACGGACTAGCGGGAGCCGGAGATACGCAGTATTTT.

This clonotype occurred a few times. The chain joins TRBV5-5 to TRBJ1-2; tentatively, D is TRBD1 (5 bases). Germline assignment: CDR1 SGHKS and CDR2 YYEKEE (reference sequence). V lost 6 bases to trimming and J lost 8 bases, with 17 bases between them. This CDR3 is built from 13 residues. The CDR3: CASTFGGVTGYTF. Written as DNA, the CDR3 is TGTGCCAGCACCTTCGGGGGAGTGACCGGCTACACCTTC. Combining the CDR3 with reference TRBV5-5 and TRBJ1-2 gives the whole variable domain DAGVTQSPTHLIKTRGQQVTLRCSPISGHKSVSWYQQVLGQGPQFIFQYYEKEERGRGNFPDRFSARQFPNYSSELNVNALLLGDSALYLCASTFGGVTGYTFGSGTRLTVV.

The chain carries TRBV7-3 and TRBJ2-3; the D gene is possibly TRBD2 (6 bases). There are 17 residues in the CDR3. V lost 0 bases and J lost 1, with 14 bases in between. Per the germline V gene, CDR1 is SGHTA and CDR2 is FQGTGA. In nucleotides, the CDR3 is TGTGCCAGCAGCTTAACGTTGGCGGGGTTCGGCACAGATACGCAGTATTTT. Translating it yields CASSLTLAGFGTDTQYF.

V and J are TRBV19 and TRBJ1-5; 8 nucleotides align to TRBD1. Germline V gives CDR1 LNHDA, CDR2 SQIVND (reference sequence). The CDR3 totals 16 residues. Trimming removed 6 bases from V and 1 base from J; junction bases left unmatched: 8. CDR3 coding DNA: TGTGCCAGTAGCCCCGGACAGGGCCGGAGCAATCAGCCCCAGCATTTT. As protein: CASSPGQGRSNQPQHF.

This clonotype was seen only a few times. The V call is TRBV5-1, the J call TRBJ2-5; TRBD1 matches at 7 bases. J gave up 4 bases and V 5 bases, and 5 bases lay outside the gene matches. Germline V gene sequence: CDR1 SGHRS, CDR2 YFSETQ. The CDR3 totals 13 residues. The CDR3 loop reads CASSKGATETQYF. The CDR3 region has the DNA TGCGCCAGCAGTAAGGGGGCTACAGAGACCCAGTACTTC.

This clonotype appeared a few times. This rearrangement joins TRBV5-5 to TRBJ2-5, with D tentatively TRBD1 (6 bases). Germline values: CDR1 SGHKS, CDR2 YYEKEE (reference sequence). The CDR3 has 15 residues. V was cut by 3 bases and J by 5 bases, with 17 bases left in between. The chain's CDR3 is CASSSNNRVSETQYF. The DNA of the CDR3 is TGTGCCAGCAGCTCTAATAACAGGGTCTCGGAGACCCAGTACTTC.

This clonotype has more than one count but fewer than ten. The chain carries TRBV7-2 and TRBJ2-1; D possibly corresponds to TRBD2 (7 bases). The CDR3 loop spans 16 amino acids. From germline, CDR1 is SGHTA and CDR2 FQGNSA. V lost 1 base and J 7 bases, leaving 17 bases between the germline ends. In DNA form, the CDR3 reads TGTGCCAGCAGCTTAGAGGGGGGGCTAATCAGTAATGAGCAGTTCTTC. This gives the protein CASSLEGGLISNEQFF.

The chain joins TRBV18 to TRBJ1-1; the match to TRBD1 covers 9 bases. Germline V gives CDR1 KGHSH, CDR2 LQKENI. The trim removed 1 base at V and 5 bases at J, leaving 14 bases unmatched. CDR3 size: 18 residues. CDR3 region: CASSPRLSNRGQSTEAFF. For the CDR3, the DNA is TGTGCCAGCTCACCACGACTTTCTAACAGGGGGCAATCGACTGAAGCTTTCTTT.

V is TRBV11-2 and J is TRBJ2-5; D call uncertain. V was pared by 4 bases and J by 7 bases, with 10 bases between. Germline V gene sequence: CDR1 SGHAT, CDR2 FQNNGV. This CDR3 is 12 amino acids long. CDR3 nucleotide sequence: TGTGCCAGCAGCTCCCCCGCAGGGACCCAGTACTTC. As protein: CASSSPAGTQYF.

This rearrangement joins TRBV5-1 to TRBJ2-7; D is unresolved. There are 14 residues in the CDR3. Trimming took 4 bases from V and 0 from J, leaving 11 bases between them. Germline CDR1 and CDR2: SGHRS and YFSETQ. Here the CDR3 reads CASSRTMSSYEQYF. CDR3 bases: TGCGCCAGCAGCCGGACCATGAGCTCCTACGAGCAGTACTTC. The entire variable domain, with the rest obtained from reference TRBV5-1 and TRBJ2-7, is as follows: KAGVTQTPRYLIKTRGQQVTLSCSPISGHRSVSWYQQTPGQGLQFLFEYFSETQRNKGNFPGRFSGRQFSNSRSEMNVSTLELGDSALYLCASSRTMSSYEQYFGPGTRLTVT.

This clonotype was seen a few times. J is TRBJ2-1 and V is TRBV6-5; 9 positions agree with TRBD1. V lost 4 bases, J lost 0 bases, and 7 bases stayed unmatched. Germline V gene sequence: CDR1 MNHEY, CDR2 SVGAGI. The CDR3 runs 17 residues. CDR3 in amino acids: CASSFRQGGSSYNEQFF. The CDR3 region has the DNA TGTGCCAGCAGTTTTCGACAGGGGGGGAGCTCCTACAATGAGCAGTTCTTC.

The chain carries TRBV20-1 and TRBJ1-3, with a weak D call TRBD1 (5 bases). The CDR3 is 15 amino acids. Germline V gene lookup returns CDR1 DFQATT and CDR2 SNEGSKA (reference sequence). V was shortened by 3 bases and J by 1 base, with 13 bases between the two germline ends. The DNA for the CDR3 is TGCAGTGCTAGCCCGTTCACAGGTTCTGGAAACACCATATATTTT. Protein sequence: CSASPFTGSGNTIYF.

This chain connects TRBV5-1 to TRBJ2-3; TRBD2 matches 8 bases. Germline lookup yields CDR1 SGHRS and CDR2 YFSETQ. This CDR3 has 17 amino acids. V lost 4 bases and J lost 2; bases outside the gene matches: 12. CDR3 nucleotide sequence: TGCGCCAGCAGCGGCACACGAGCGGGGGCGTTCACAGATACGCAGTATTTT. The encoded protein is CASSGTRAGAFTDTQYF. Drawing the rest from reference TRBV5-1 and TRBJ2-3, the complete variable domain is KAGVTQTPRYLIKTRGQQVTLSCSPISGHRSVSWYQQTPGQGLQFLFEYFSETQRNKGNFPGRFSGRQFSNSRSEMNVSTLELGDSALYLCASSGTRAGAFTDTQYFGPGTRLTVL.

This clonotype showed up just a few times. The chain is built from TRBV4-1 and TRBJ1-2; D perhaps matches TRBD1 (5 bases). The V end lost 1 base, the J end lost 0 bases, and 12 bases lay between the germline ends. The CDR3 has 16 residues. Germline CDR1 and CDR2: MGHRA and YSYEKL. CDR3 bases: TGCGCCAGCAGCCAAGTCCCAGGGATAGCTAACTATGGCTACACCTTC. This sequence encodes CASSQVPGIANYGYTF.

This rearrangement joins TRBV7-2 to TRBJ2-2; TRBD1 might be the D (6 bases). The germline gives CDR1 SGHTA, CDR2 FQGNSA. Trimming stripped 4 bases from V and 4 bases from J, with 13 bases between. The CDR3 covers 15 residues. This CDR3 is CASSSGQKFTGELFF. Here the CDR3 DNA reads TGTGCCAGCAGCTCGGGACAAAAATTCACCGGGGAGCTGTTTTTT.

CDR3 in DNA: TGTGCCAGCAGCGTAGGAGGGACTAGCCTCTACGAGCAGTACTTC. It encodes CASSVGGTSLYEQYF. V is TRBV9 and J is TRBJ2-7; 9 bases are a match to TRBD2. The CDR3 has 15 residues. V shed 0 bases, J shed 3 bases, and the junction held 4 bases outside the gene matches. Germline CDR1 reads SGDLS; CDR2 reads YYNGEE.